The 25 T cell receptor beta chains presented below share a single source sample, sequenced in a study of T-cell memory formation after mild COVID-19 (dated by TCRdb to the early 2020s). Receptor libraries were prepared by 5' RACE. The reads were generated on an Illumina NovaSeq 6000. Through fastp at Q25 and MiXCR, TCRdb rebuilt clones from the public reads, retaining in-frame beta chains. Every entry covers one CDR3 protein and lists the most common genes and DNA from its rows. In this sample the table shows 350,000 to 500,000 distinct CDR3 sequences, less than 25% of which occur a single time. The top ten hold around 12% of the sample. The sequenced sample consisted of PBMCs or a T cell subset sorted from them (not recorded which). These receptor sequences come from an adult woman who had mild COVID-19 (a few samples of this study predate the infection). The sample titles of this study are shuffled in the database, so cell type and time point are left out; the donor was told from shared clones.

The J gene is TRBJ1-1, the V gene TRBV10-3; 8 bases are a match to TRBD1. Germline V gives CDR1 ENHRY, CDR2 SYGVKD. CDR3 size: 14 residues. J gave up 0 bases and V 6 bases, and 3 bases lay outside the gene matches. CDR3 coding DNA: TGTGCCATCAGCGGGACAGGACTGAACACTGAAGCTTTCTTT. It codes for CAISGTGLNTEAFF.

This sequence joins TRBV11-1 and TRBJ2-7, with a tentative D call TRBD2 (5 bases). The CDR3 has 17 amino acids. Germline CDR1 is SGHAT and CDR2 is FQDESV (reference sequence). V was cut by 2 bases and J by 7 bases, with 24 bases left in between. The CDR3 reads CASSLNTGSLAVGEQYF. CDR3 coding DNA: TGTGCCAGCAGCTTAAACACTGGGAGCCTAGCAGTGGGTGAGCAGTACTTC. Full variable domain (remainder filled in from reference TRBV11-1 and TRBJ2-7): EAEVAQSPRYKITEKSQAVAFWCDPISGHATLYWYRQILGQGPELLVQFQDESVVDDSQLPKDRFSAERLKGVDSTLKIQPAELGDSAMYLCASSLNTGSLAVGEQYFGPGTRLTVT.

The chain recombines TRBV25-1 with TRBJ2-5, with a possible D match to TRBD2 (5 bases). The CDR3 sequence is 18 residues long. Germline assignment: CDR1 MGHDK and CDR2 SYGVNS. Trimming stripped 2 bases from V and 2 bases from J, with 21 bases between. CDR3 region: CASSEPPWRSEGQETQYF. DNA for the CDR3: TGTGCCAGCAGTGAACCCCCTTGGAGGTCCGAGGGACAAGAGACCCAGTACTTC. Complete variable domain (other parts from reference TRBV25-1 and TRBJ2-5): EADIYQTPRYLVIGTGKKITLECSQTMGHDKMYWYQQDPGMELHLIHYSYGVNSTEKGDLSSESTVSRIRTEHFPLTLESARPSHTSQYLCASSEPPWRSEGQETQYFGPGTRLLVL.

This clonotype has just a few counts. The V gene is TRBV3-1, the J gene TRBJ1-1; D remains ambiguous. Trimming removed 0 bases from V and 11 bases from J, with 10 bases in between. The germline V gene encodes CDR1 LGHDT and CDR2 YNNKEL (reference sequence). The CDR3 is made up of 12 amino acids. The CDR3 DNA follows: TGTGCCAGCAGCCAAGACGAGGGCACGGCTTTCTTT. As protein: CASSQDEGTAFF.

This clonotype was seen a handful of times. This rearrangement joins TRBV5-1 to TRBJ2-3, with 7 bases matching TRBD2. Germline CDR1 and CDR2: SGHRS and YFSETQ. With 0 bases clipped from V and 2 bases from J, the junction kept 6 bases outside the gene matches. CDR3 size: 16 residues. The DNA for the CDR3 is TGCGCCAGCAGCTTGGCCCCTAGCGGCCTCACAGATACGCAGTATTTT. Amino acids: CASSLAPSGLTDTQYF.

This clonotype was recorded many times. J is TRBJ2-1 and V is TRBV20-1, with TRBD2 matching over 8 bases. With 0 bases clipped from V and 1 base from J, the junction kept 23 bases outside the gene matches. CDR3 length: 22 amino acids. In germline, CDR1 is DFQATT, CDR2 SNEGSKA (reference sequence). The CDR3: CSARDPPGTRKAKGRSYNEQFF. For the CDR3, the DNA is TGCAGTGCTAGAGATCCACCCGGGACTAGGAAAGCGAAGGGAAGGTCCTACAATGAGCAGTTCTTC.

In its sample, this clonotype was seen a few times. This chain links TRBV7-9 with TRBJ2-6; D is undetermined. Between the trimmed V and J ends, which lost 2 bases and 0 bases, there was a span of 11 bases. The CDR3 totals 17 residues. The germline CDR1 and CDR2 sequences are SEHNR and FQNEAQ (reference sequence). This CDR3 reads CASSLKFGRSGANVLTF. CDR3 in DNA: TGTGCCAGCAGCTTAAAGTTTGGTCGCTCTGGGGCCAACGTCCTGACTTTC. Full variable domain (outside the CDR3, taken from reference TRBV7-9 and TRBJ2-6): DTGVSQNPRHKITKRGQNVTFRCDPISEHNRLYWYRQTLGQGPEFLTYFQNEAQLEKSRLLSDRFSAERPKGSFSTLEIQRTEQGDSAMYLCASSLKFGRSGANVLTFGAGSRLTVL.

V and J are TRBV13 and TRBJ1-3; unclear D gene. CDR3 size: 14 residues. V lost 2 bases, J lost 4 bases, and 9 bases lay in between. CDR1 and CDR2 (germline): PRHDT, FYEKMQ (reference sequence). The CDR3 DNA sequence: TGTGCCAGCAGCTTACTACTAGGGGGAAACACCATATATTTT. Translating it yields CASSLLLGGNTIYF.

This rearrangement joins TRBV12-3 or TRBV12-4 to TRBJ1-2, with 9 bases fitting TRBD1. With 6 bases clipped from V and 8 bases from J, the junction kept 7 bases outside the gene matches. There are 13 residues in the CDR3. Written as DNA, the CDR3 is TGTGCCAGCAGAAAACAGGGGGCGGGCGGCTACACCTTC. This codes for CASRKQGAGGYTF.

This clonotype has at least ten counts. The chain uses TRBV30 and TRBJ2-7; the D gene is possibly TRBD2 (6 bases). CDR1 GTSNPN and CDR2 SVGIG come from the germline V gene (reference sequence). V lost 3 bases and J lost 4, with 10 bases in between. The CDR3 loop spans 12 amino acids. The CDR3 sequence is CAWRGGGYEQYF. The CDR3 DNA follows: TGTGCCTGGAGGGGCGGAGGGTACGAGCAGTACTTC.

The V and J genes are TRBV4-2 and TRBJ2-1, with D perhaps matching TRBD2 (5 bases). The CDR3 is 16 amino acids. Deletions cut 1 base from V and 6 bases from J, with 16 bases between. Germline assignment: CDR1 LGHNA and CDR2 YNFKEQ. The CDR3 loop reads CASSQAYSGPLNEQFF. The DNA of the CDR3 is TGTGCCAGCAGCCAAGCTTACAGCGGCCCCCTCAATGAGCAGTTCTTC.

Only a few counts were recorded for this clonotype. This sequence joins TRBV5-1 and TRBJ2-7, with 13 positions matching TRBD2. CDR3 length: 12 amino acids. Germline trimming cut 7 bases from V and 6 bases from J; bases unmatched to any gene: 1. CDR1 and CDR2 (germline): SGHRS, YFSETQ. CDR3 loop: CASRLAGGEQYF. The CDR3 region has the DNA TGCGCCAGCCGACTAGCGGGAGGCGAGCAGTACTTC.

This clonotype was counted a few times. The gene calls are TRBV4-3 and TRBJ2-3; D is possibly TRBD1 or TRBD2 (5 bases each). Trimming left V 1 base short and J 1 base short, with 9 bases between. There are 15 residues in the CDR3. Germline CDR1 and CDR2: LGHNA and YSLEER. The CDR3 region is CASSQAGDRTDTQYF. The DNA for the CDR3 is TGCGCCAGCAGCCAAGCCGGGGACCGCACAGATACGCAGTATTTT.

Concerning this clonotype: At one of its ends the junction is not consistent with the germline gene, which may arise from a read error. V gene TRBV12-3 or TRBV12-4 combines with J gene TRBJ2-3; no firm D call. The CDR3 contains 13 residues. CDR3 in DNA: TGTGCCGGCAGTCCCCCCGGCCGAGATACGCAGTATTTT. Its protein product is CAGSPPGRDTQYF.

This clonotype was detected many times. The chain links TRBV2 to TRBJ2-1; possibly TRBD2 for D (7 bases). The V end was cut by 1 base, the J end by 9 bases, with 13 bases between. CDR1 and CDR2 (germline): SNHLY, FYNNEI. This CDR3 comprises 14 residues. The CDR3 region is CASSEVGGPVEQFF. The CDR3 nucleotides are TGTGCCAGCAGTGAAGTGGGGGGGCCGGTTGAGCAGTTCTTC.

The rearrangement joins TRBV28 to TRBJ2-1; the match to TRBD2 covers 12 bases. Per germline, CDR1 MDHEN and CDR2 SYDVKM. V was clipped by 5 bases and J by 8 bases; unmatched bases: 7. The CDR3 extends over 15 amino acids. The CDR3 region is CASSPLAGGNHEQFF. The DNA for the CDR3 is TGTGCCAGCAGTCCTCTAGCGGGAGGGAACCATGAGCAGTTCTTC.

The rearrangement links TRBV2 to TRBJ1-5; tentative D call: TRBD1 (5 bases). V was trimmed by 0 bases and J by 9 bases, leaving 9 bases between them. The germline V gene has CDR1 SNHLY and CDR2 FYNNEI. This CDR3 is 13 amino acids long. The CDR3 DNA reads TGTGCCAGCAGTGAAGCGCGGGACGGGCCCCAGCATTTT. This encodes CASSEARDGPQHF.

The chain recombines TRBV11-2 with TRBJ2-2; no definite D call. The germline V gene encodes CDR1 SGHAT and CDR2 FQNNGV. V dropped 3 bases and J dropped 3 bases, with 11 bases sitting between them. This CDR3 has 15 amino acids. CDR3 sequence (DNA): TGTGCCAGCAGCTTCCGGGCGCTACACACCGGGGAGCTGTTTTTT. Translating it yields CASSFRALHTGELFF. The whole variable domain, filled in from reference TRBV11-2 and TRBJ2-2, reads EAGVAQSPRYKIIEKRQSVAFWCNPISGHATLYWYQQILGQGPKLLIQFQNNGVVDDSQLPKDRFSAERLKGVDSTLKIQPAKLEDSAVYLCASSFRALHTGELFFGEGSRLTVL.

The chain joins TRBV7-9 to TRBJ1-3; D not certain. This CDR3 is built from 16 residues. Germline assignment: CDR1 SEHNR and CDR2 FQNEAQ (reference sequence). V was trimmed by 5 bases and J by 0 bases, leaving 14 bases between them. The CDR3 region is CASSRQTAISGNTIYF. CDR3 coding DNA: TGTGCCAGCAGCAGACAAACAGCGATCTCTGGAAACACCATATATTTT.

The chain combines TRBV6-5 with TRBJ1-5; 8 bases match TRBD1. The CDR3 spans 15 residues. With V trimmed by 6 bases and J by 1 base, 5 bases remained unmatched. CDR1 MNHEY and CDR2 SVGAGI come from the germline V gene. The CDR3 DNA sequence: TGTGCCAGCAGACCAGGGGGCTGGAGCAATCAGCCCCAGCATTTT. Amino acid sequence: CASRPGGWSNQPQHF.

The rearrangement joins TRBV20-1 to TRBJ2-7; D not resolved. The V and J ends lost 6 bases and 3 bases respectively, with 15 bases between them. The CDR3 has 13 residues. Germline V gene lookup returns CDR1 DFQATT and CDR2 SNEGSKA (reference sequence). The CDR3 here is CSAPDGVFYEQYF. In DNA, the CDR3 is TGCAGTGCCCCAGATGGGGTATTCTACGAGCAGTACTTC.

This clonotype was observed a handful of times. The chain is built from TRBV7-2 and TRBJ2-4; D is unclear. Germline V gene sequence: CDR1 SGHTA, CDR2 FQGNSA. The CDR3 length is 11 residues. V was shortened by 1 base and J by 7 bases, with 2 bases between the two germline ends. CDR3 loop: CASSLENIQYF. CDR3 coding DNA: TGTGCCAGCAGCTTAGAGAACATTCAGTACTTC.

This chain connects TRBV4-1 to TRBJ2-1, with 7 bases fitting TRBD2. This CDR3 has 17 residues. Germline values: CDR1 MGHRA, CDR2 YSYEKL. Germline trimming cut 2 bases from V and 6 bases from J; bases unmatched to any gene: 13. The DNA of the CDR3 is TGCGCCAGCAGCCAACCCTCCCTTAGACTAGCCCTCAATGAGCAGTTCTTC. As protein: CASSQPSLRLALNEQFF.

This clonotype was found a few times. This chain uses TRBV29-1 with TRBJ2-2, with 11 nucleotides matching TRBD2. V was pared by 4 bases and J by 5 bases, with 6 bases of the junction left unmatched. CDR3 size: 15 residues. Germline V gene lookup returns CDR1 SQVTM and CDR2 ANQGSEA. CDR3 bases: TGCAGCGTTGGTGGTCTAGCGGGAGGAACCGGGGAGCTGTTTTTT. Translation gives CSVGGLAGGTGELFF.

This clonotype was picked up a small number of times. The rearrangement uses TRBV20-1 and TRBJ2-1; D remains ambiguous. V dropped 3 bases and J dropped 2 bases, with 11 bases sitting between them. The CDR3 runs 14 residues. The germline gives CDR1 DFQATT, CDR2 SNEGSKA (reference sequence). CDR3 loop: CSASRGPAYNEQFF. CDR3 DNA sequence: TGCAGTGCTAGTCGCGGACCGGCCTACAATGAGCAGTTCTTC.